The entry that follows covers one T cell receptor (beta chain) sequence. The CDR3 totals 15 residues. The V and J ends lost 4 bases and 5 bases, in that order; junction bases with no gene match: 9. Germline V gene lookup returns CDR1 SGHTS and CDR2 YDEGEE. Repertoires were generated with immunoSEQ multiplex PCR, while TCRdb's copy carries only in-frame clones and drops some. The table has more than 80,000 clones, roughly four fifths seen once. These data originate in a study of blood T cell repertoires in COVID-19. Across the whole study: T cells, B-cell-depleted T cells, or PBMCs supplied cDNA or gDNA.

Sequencing was done on a sample of peripheral blood. The chain links TRBV5-8 to TRBJ2-5, with 9 bases identical to TRBD1. The source of this sequence is a man in his fifties or sixties with active or convalescent COVID-19. CDR3 sequence reads: CASSTSGTGIETQYF. In DNA, the CDR3 is TGTGCCAGCAGCACCTCCGGGACAGGGATCGAGACCCAGTACTTC.